This TCR beta chain was sequenced during a study of blood T cell repertoires in COVID-19. Study summary: Italy, Spain and the United States were the sources of the convalescent and acute COVID-19 samples. From T cells, B-cell-depleted T cells, or PBMCs came the material, which was cDNA or gDNA.

How the authors handled the data: Nucleated cell counts were estimated from reference gene primer amplification. Assay: immunoSEQ multiplex PCR; the TCRdb copy retains only in-frame clones and omits some. That table furnishes V, J and clone size, whereas the DNA furnished D and trimming. This table holds fewer than 130,000 clones, around 66% found once. This sequence was found in a man aged 80 or over with acute or convalescent COVID-19. Source material: peripheral blood.

CDR3 nucleotides: TGTGCCAGCAGCCCGGGACTAGAGTACAATGAGCAGTTCTTC. This translates into CASSPGLEYNEQFF. The chain couples TRBV7-2 to TRBJ2-1, with TRBD2 identical over 8 bases. Germline trimming cut 5 bases from V and 4 bases from J; bases unmatched to any gene: 4. Germline V CDR1 and CDR2: SGHTA, FQGNSA. The CDR3 is 14 amino acids.